These T cell receptor beta chains were read from a single sample in a study of T cell responses to AZD1222 COVID-19 vaccine. Here immunoSEQ multiplex PCR was the method, and the copy in TCRdb shows in-frame clones only, minus some. The sample has under 200,000 clones; around 93% are singletons. The sequences come from peripheral blood, collected on day 0 of AZD1222 vaccination. The source of these receptors is an adult in good health. The CDR3 runs from the conserved cysteine through the conserved F or W. A D gene is named only where the DNA matches it firmly. Part of the rows lack a size; the others show once, few, many or a class for expanded clones.

clone size	D gene	J gene	V gene	CDR3 protein	CDR3 DNA
.	TRBD1	TRBJ1-1	TRBV5-4	CASSSARDSKGTEAFF	TGTGCCAGCAGCTCAGCCCGGGACAGCAAGGGCACTGAAGCTTTCTTT
.	.	TRBJ2-7	TRBV5-1	CASSLAGSYEQYF	TGCGCCAGCAGCTTGGCAGGTTCCTACGAGCAGTACTTC
.	TRBD2	TRBJ2-5	TRBV24-1	CATSDGAGGQETQYF	TGTGCCACCAGTGATGGGGCGGGAGGGCAGGAGACCCAGTACTTC
.	.	TRBJ1-2	TRBV7-8	CASSRREGGSGYTF	TGTGCCAGCAGCCGCAGGGAGGGGGGGTCTGGCTACACCTTC
.	.	TRBJ2-1	TRBV7-3	CASSLANEQFF	TGTGCCAGCAGCTTAGCTAATGAGCAGTTCTTC
few	.	TRBJ1-1	TRBV7-8	CASSLQVGTEAFF	TGTGCCAGCAGCCTCCAGGTAGGCACTGAAGCTTTCTTT
.	TRBD1	TRBJ2-1	TRBV30	CAWRGTDYNEQFF	TGTGCCTGGAGGGGGACAGATTACAATGAGCAGTTCTTC
.	TRBD1	TRBJ2-3	TRBV7-3	CASSPDRGLDDTQYF	TGTGCCAGCAGCCCTGACAGGGGGCTTGACGATACGCAGTATTTT
.	TRBD2	TRBJ2-3	TRBV4-1	CASSDRGLAGITDTQYF	TGCGCCAGCAGCGATCGGGGGCTAGCGGGAATTACAGATACGCAGTATTTT
.	.	TRBJ1-2	TRBV11-2	CASSWSNYGYTF	TGTGCCAGCAGTTGGAGTAACTATGGCTACACCTTC
.	.	TRBJ2-1	TRBV7-3	CASSPGGGHEQFF	TGTGCCAGCAGCCCCGGGGGCGGCCATGAGCAGTTCTTC
.	.	TRBJ2-3	TRBV28	CASSLLGLGGADTQYF	TGTGCCAGCAGTTTATTGGGGCTAGGGGGGGCAGATACGCAGTATTTT
.	.	TRBJ1-2	TRBV12-3/TRBV12-4	CASSYPGNYGYTF	TGTGCCAGCAGTTATCCAGGGAACTATGGCTACACCTTC
.	.	TRBJ1-3	TRBV24-1	CATSDTPGNTIYF	TGTGCCACCAGTGACACTCCTGGAAACACCATATATTTT
.	.	TRBJ1-1	TRBV3-1/TRBV3-2	CASSQAGRNTEAFF	TGTGCCAGCAGCCAAGCCGGAAGGAACACTGAAGCTTTCTTT
.	.	TRBJ1-6	TRBV5-5	CASSLEWGLISPLHF	TGTGCCAGCAGCTTGGAATGGGGTTTGATATCACCCCTCCACTTT
.	.	TRBJ1-6	TRBV19	CATRGQRHSPLHF	TGTGCCACCAGGGGTCAGAGACATTCACCCCTCCACTTT
.	.	TRBJ1-3	TRBV19	CASSIAGSSGNTIYF	TGTGCCAGTAGTATAGCAGGGTCCTCTGGAAACACCATATATTTT
.	.	TRBJ2-7	TRBV27	CASSPTGPTYEQYF	TGTGCCAGCAGTCCCACAGGTCCGACCTACGAGCAGTACTTC
.	TRBD1	TRBJ1-6	TRBV4-1	CASSQDQVTGPHSPLHF	TGCGCCAGCAGCCAAGATCAGGTGACAGGGCCCCATTCACCCCTCCACTTT
.	TRBD1	TRBJ2-1	TRBV6-2/TRBV6-3	CASSWVGTVQFF	TGTGCCAGCAGTTGGGTCGGGACAGTGCAGTTCTTC
.	TRBD2	TRBJ2-7	TRBV24-1	CATRGTSGAYEQYF	TGTGCCACCAGGGGGACTAGCGGGGCCTACGAGCAGTACTTC
.	TRBD1	TRBJ1-6	TRBV30	CAWSFPGQGSSPLHF	TGTGCCTGGAGTTTTCCGGGACAGGGGAGTTCACCCCTCCACTTT
once	.	TRBJ2-3	TRBV4-2	CASSQDWASTDTQYF	TGTGCCAGCAGCCAAGATTGGGCTAGCACAGATACGCAGTATTTT
once	.	TRBJ1-1	TRBV3-1/TRBV3-2	CASSQGLKNTEAFF	TGTGCCAGCAGCCAAGGTCTCAAGAACACTGAAGCTTTCTTT
.	TRBD1	TRBJ1-5	TRBV28	CASSLRRQGSNQPQHF	TGTGCCAGCAGTTTACGGAGACAGGGTAGCAATCAGCCCCAGCATTTT
.	TRBD1	TRBJ1-5	TRBV24-1	CATQGGNQPQHF	TGTGCCACCCAGGGGGGTAATCAGCCCCAGCATTTT
.	TRBD1	TRBJ1-6	TRBV6-4	CASVGPGQGISPLHF	TGTGCCAGTGTAGGGCCGGGACAGGGAATTTCACCCCTCCACTTT
.	TRBD2	TRBJ2-7	TRBV4-3	CASSQGLAGAISGEQYF	TGCGCCAGCAGCCAAGGACTAGCGGGAGCCATATCTGGGGAGCAGTACTTC
.	TRBD2	TRBJ2-1	TRBV5-1	CASSGGLAGTTSYNEQFF	TGCGCCAGCAGCGGCGGACTAGCGGGAACCACCTCCTACAATGAGCAGTTCTTC
once	TRBD2	TRBJ2-7	TRBV28	CASQGIAGVHEQYF	TGTGCCAGCCAAGGGATAGCGGGAGTTCACGAGCAGTACTTC